The rows below give T cell receptor beta chains drawn from one sample of a study of cytomegalovirus exposure and HLA in healthy donors. Clones were read by immunoSEQ multiplex PCR, and TCRdb kept only the in-frame ones, dropping some. This table lists roughly 45,000 clones. The sample taken for sequencing was PBMCs. These receptors came from a woman aged 25 to 45 in good health and CMV-seronegative. The CDR3 runs from the conserved cysteine through the conserved F or W. The D gene is left open where the match is weak.

D gene: TRBD1; J gene: TRBJ1-1; V gene: TRBV15; CDR3 DNA: TGTGCCACCAGTATCGGACAGGGTTTCAACACTGAAGCTTTCTTT; CDR3 protein: CATSIGQGFNTEAFF
D gene: TRBD1; J gene: TRBJ1-1; V gene: TRBV19; CDR3 DNA: TGTGCCAGTAGTAGAGGACAGGGCATGAACACTGAAGCTTTCTTT; CDR3 protein: CASSRGQGMNTEAFF
D gene: .; J gene: TRBJ2-7; V gene: TRBV6-5; CDR3 DNA: TGTGCCAGCAGTTACCGCGGGACTCCAATTCGTTTCGGTCTGTACTTC; CDR3 protein: CASSYRGTPIRFGLYF
D gene: TRBD1; J gene: TRBJ2-7; V gene: TRBV5-6; CDR3 DNA: TGTGCCAGCAGCCCGGGACAGGGGGCGTACGAGCAGTACTTC; CDR3 protein: CASSPGQGAYEQYF
D gene: .; J gene: TRBJ2-2; V gene: TRBV7-9; CDR3 DNA: TGTGCCAGCAGCTTCTCCGGGACAATCCGGGAGCTGTTTTTT; CDR3 protein: CASSFSGTIRELFF
D gene: .; J gene: TRBJ1-1; V gene: TRBV30; CDR3 DNA: TGTGCCTGGAGTGTACGCTTGTCGGGGGCTTTCTTT; CDR3 protein: CAWSVRLSGAFF
D gene: .; J gene: TRBJ2-5; V gene: TRBV14; CDR3 DNA: TGTGCCAGCAGCCAACGGGGGACCCAGTACTTC; CDR3 protein: CASSQRGTQYF
D gene: TRBD1; J gene: TRBJ1-2; V gene: TRBV7-9; CDR3 DNA: TGTGCCAGCAGCTTACAGGGACAGGAGCTGTATGGCTACACCTTC; CDR3 protein: CASSLQGQELYGYTF
D gene: .; J gene: TRBJ2-1; V gene: TRBV4-1; CDR3 DNA: TGCGCCAGCAGCCAAGATCGTCCAGGTTACAATGAGCAGTTCTTC; CDR3 protein: CASSQDRPGYNEQFF
D gene: .; J gene: TRBJ2-1; V gene: TRBV20-1; CDR3 DNA: TGCAGTGCGCCTAGACTTAATGAGCAGTTCTTC; CDR3 protein: CSAPRLNEQFF
D gene: .; J gene: TRBJ1-5; V gene: TRBV5-1; CDR3 DNA: TGCGCCAGCAGCTTGGCGGGTTTAAGCAATCAGCCCCAGCATTTT; CDR3 protein: CASSLAGLSNQPQHF
D gene: .; J gene: TRBJ2-1; V gene: TRBV29-1; CDR3 DNA: TGCAGCGTTGTGTACAGGACGGGTGAGCAGTTCTTC; CDR3 protein: CSVVYRTGEQFF
D gene: .; J gene: TRBJ1-1; V gene: TRBV7-9; CDR3 DNA: TGTGCCAGCAGCTTAGGGCTGACAGGGAACACTGAAGCTTTCTTT; CDR3 protein: CASSLGLTGNTEAFF
D gene: TRBD1; J gene: TRBJ1-1; V gene: TRBV10-3; CDR3 DNA: TGTGCCATCTGGACAGGGGTCGCTGAAGCTTTCTTT; CDR3 protein: CAIWTGVAEAFF
D gene: .; J gene: TRBJ2-3; V gene: TRBV29-1; CDR3 DNA: TGCAGCGTTGAAACTAGCCGAACAGATACGCAGTATTTT; CDR3 protein: CSVETSRTDTQYF
D gene: .; J gene: TRBJ2-2; V gene: TRBV6-1; CDR3 DNA: TGTGCCAGCAGTGAACGGGGTATTGCCGGGGAGCTGTTTTTT; CDR3 protein: CASSERGIAGELFF
D gene: .; J gene: TRBJ2-7; V gene: TRBV5-4; CDR3 DNA: TGTGCCAGCAGCTTGGGGACACCCGAGCAGTACTTC; CDR3 protein: CASSLGTPEQYF
D gene: TRBD1; J gene: TRBJ2-7; V gene: TRBV30; CDR3 DNA: TGTGCCTGGAAGGGTCGGACAGGGGGCTACGAGCAGTACTTC; CDR3 protein: CAWKGRTGGYEQYF
D gene: .; J gene: TRBJ1-3; V gene: TRBV28; CDR3 DNA: TGTGCCAGCAGTTTGGGGCAGGGCTCTGGAAACACCATATATTTT; CDR3 protein: CASSLGQGSGNTIYF
D gene: .; J gene: TRBJ2-5; V gene: TRBV11-2; CDR3 DNA: TGTGCCAGCAGCTTAGGTGTCGTTGAGACCCAGTACTTC; CDR3 protein: CASSLGVVETQYF
D gene: TRBD1; J gene: TRBJ2-7; V gene: TRBV14; CDR3 DNA: TGTGCCAGCAGTCCCGGGACAGGAGCCTACGAGCAGTACTTC; CDR3 protein: CASSPGTGAYEQYF
D gene: .; J gene: TRBJ2-5; V gene: TRBV7-9; CDR3 DNA: TGTGCCAGCAGCTTCGGGGAAGAGACCCAGTACTTC; CDR3 protein: CASSFGEETQYF
D gene: TRBD2; J gene: TRBJ2-7; V gene: TRBV4-1; CDR3 DNA: TGCGCCAGCAGACCAAAGAAACTAGCGTTGGCCTACGAGCAGTACTTC; CDR3 protein: CASRPKKLALAYEQYF
D gene: .; J gene: TRBJ1-1; V gene: TRBV6-1; CDR3 DNA: TGTGCCAGCAGCAGGCGGAACACTGAAGCTTTCTTT; CDR3 protein: CASSRRNTEAFF
D gene: .; J gene: TRBJ1-2; V gene: TRBV9; CDR3 DNA: TGTGCCAGCAGCGTAGGTGACAGGACTAACTATGGCTACACCTTC; CDR3 protein: CASSVGDRTNYGYTF
D gene: TRBD2; J gene: TRBJ2-7; V gene: TRBV5-1; CDR3 DNA: TGCGCCAGCAGCGTCGGACTAGCGGGAGGGGCCCCCTGGGAGCAGTACTTC; CDR3 protein: CASSVGLAGGAPWEQYF
D gene: .; J gene: TRBJ1-2; V gene: TRBV18; CDR3 DNA: TGTGCCAGCTCTACAGGGCTTGAGGGCTATGGCTACACCTTC; CDR3 protein: CASSTGLEGYGYTF
D gene: .; J gene: TRBJ2-7; V gene: TRBV5-1; CDR3 DNA: TGCGCCAGCAGCCCCGGGATCGAGCAGTACTTC; CDR3 protein: CASSPGIEQYF
D gene: TRBD1; J gene: TRBJ2-7; V gene: TRBV18; CDR3 DNA: TGTGCCAGCTCACCGGGACAGGGGGCGATTCAGTACTTC; CDR3 protein: CASSPGQGAIQYF
D gene: .; J gene: TRBJ2-7; V gene: TRBV29-1; CDR3 DNA: TGCAGCGTGGCGGCTAGCGAGAGACACGAGCAGTACTTC; CDR3 protein: CSVAASERHEQYF
D gene: TRBD1; J gene: TRBJ2-5; V gene: TRBV7-6; CDR3 DNA: TGTGCCAGCAGCTCGGGACAGCCGGGCGAGACCCAGTACTTC; CDR3 protein: CASSSGQPGETQYF
D gene: TRBD2; J gene: TRBJ2-1; V gene: TRBV5-1; CDR3 DNA: TGCGCCAGCAGCTTACCCCGGACTAGCGGAAACAATGAGCAGTTCTTC; CDR3 protein: CASSLPRTSGNNEQFF
D gene: .; J gene: TRBJ1-1; V gene: TRBV2; CDR3 DNA: TGTGCCAGCAGTTACAGGGTGGTAGCTTTCTTT; CDR3 protein: CASSYRVVAFF
D gene: TRBD1; J gene: TRBJ1-2; V gene: TRBV29-1; CDR3 DNA: TGCAGCGTTGTAAGGGACAGGACGGACTATGGCTACACCTTC; CDR3 protein: CSVVRDRTDYGYTF
D gene: TRBD1; J gene: TRBJ2-3; V gene: TRBV5-8; CDR3 DNA: TGTGCCAGCAGCGTAGGACAGGGAACTAGCACAGATACGCAGTATTTT; CDR3 protein: CASSVGQGTSTDTQYF
D gene: .; J gene: TRBJ1-2; V gene: TRBV28; CDR3 DNA: TGTGCCACCACCAGGGCAGGCCGGAACTATGGCTACACCTTC; CDR3 protein: CATTRAGRNYGYTF
D gene: TRBD2; J gene: TRBJ2-5; V gene: TRBV5-1; CDR3 DNA: TGCGCCAGCAGCTTGGGCGGGGGACCAGCAGAGACCCAGTACTTC; CDR3 protein: CASSLGGGPAETQYF
D gene: TRBD1; J gene: TRBJ2-7; V gene: TRBV27; CDR3 DNA: TGTGCCAGCAGTTTATCGGTGGGACAGCTGACCTACGAGCAGTACTTC; CDR3 protein: CASSLSVGQLTYEQYF
D gene: .; J gene: TRBJ1-1; V gene: TRBV7-2; CDR3 DNA: TGTGCCAGCAGCCGGGGGGGAGGTTCTGAAGCTTTCTTT; CDR3 protein: CASSRGGGSEAFF
D gene: TRBD2; J gene: TRBJ2-5; V gene: TRBV7-2; CDR3 DNA: TGTGCCAGCAGCTCTCTAGCGGGAGGATGGGGACAAGAGACCCAGTACTTC; CDR3 protein: CASSSLAGGWGQETQYF